Following are 30 T cell receptor beta chains from one sample sequenced in a study of OX40 agonist ivuxolimab in advanced cancers. The library relied on the immunoSEQ multiplex PCR assay. TCRdb obtained this table from immuneACCESS and retained in-frame rearrangements with V and J assigned. These tables miss some clones; where compared with another copy, unresolved V genes account for less than half of the shortfall, and the remainder is unexplained. This sample lists about 19,000 clones; roughly 91% were detected once. Around half of the sample rests with the top ten. Sequences were derived from CD4+ or CD8+ T cells sorted from blood, sampled in a trial of the OX40 agonist ivuxolimab. The receptors originated from an adult with an advanced solid tumor such as melanoma, head and neck, liver or kidney cancer.

This clone occurred once. V is TRBV5-4 and J is TRBJ2-1; 11 bases match TRBD2. V lost 3 bases, J lost 5 bases, and 7 bases stayed unmatched. This CDR3 is built from 16 residues. Germline CDR1 and CDR2: SGHNT and YYREEE (reference sequence). This CDR3 is CASSYIAGGPDNEQFF. The CDR3 DNA sequence: TGTGCCAGCAGCTATATAGCGGGAGGGCCCGACAATGAGCAGTTCTTC. The whole variable domain, remainder taken from reference TRBV5-4 and TRBJ2-1, is ETGVTQSPTHLIKTRGQQVTLRCSSQSGHNTVSWYQQALGQGPQFIFQYYREEENGRGNFPPRFSGLQFPNYSSELNVNALELDDSALYLCASSYIAGGPDNEQFFGPGTRLTVL.

By sample share, this clone is medium-sized. This chain connects TRBV27 to TRBJ1-1; D gene unclear. The CDR3 is made up of 14 amino acids. The V gene lost 2 bases and the J gene lost 2 bases, with 9 bases spanning the gap. Germline V gene lookup returns CDR1 MNHEY and CDR2 SMNVEV (reference sequence). In DNA, the CDR3 is TGTGCCAGCAGTTTAAACAACGCCAACACTGAAGCTTTCTTT. As protein: CASSLNNANTEAFF.

This rearrangement joins TRBV2 to TRBJ2-3, with D perhaps matching TRBD1 (6 bases). CDR1 and CDR2 from the germline V gene are SNHLY and FYNNEI. The CDR3 spans 14 residues. The V and J ends lost 2 bases and 6 bases respectively, with 12 bases between them. The CDR3 DNA follows: TGTGCCAGCAGTGAACTTAACCAGGGGGATACGCAGTATTTT. Protein sequence: CASSELNQGDTQYF.

This chain connects TRBV7-2 to TRBJ1-3; TRBD1 aligns across 8 bases. The germline gives CDR1 SGHTA, CDR2 FQGNSA. The CDR3 totals 14 residues. The V and J ends lost 4 bases and 2 bases, in that order; junction bases with no gene match: 1. The CDR3 is CASSSDRAGNTIYF. DNA of the CDR3: TGTGCCAGCAGCTCGGACAGGGCTGGAAACACCATATATTTT.

This clone occurred a few times. CDR3 sequence reads: CASSIGSGSYSYEQYF. CDR3 nucleotide sequence: TGTGCCAGTAGTATCGGGAGCGGGAGTTACTCCTACGAGCAGTACTTC. The rearrangement joins TRBV19 to TRBJ2-7; 8 bases fit TRBD2. The J segment lost 0 bases and the V segment lost 3 bases, leaving 7 bases of the junction unmatched. There are 16 residues in the CDR3. The germline gives CDR1 LNHDA, CDR2 SQIVND (reference sequence).

This sequence joins TRBV7-3 and TRBJ2-2; possibly TRBD1 or TRBD2 for D (5 bases each). The CDR3 totals 12 residues. V lost 8 bases and J 6 bases, leaving 10 bases between the germline ends. Per germline, CDR1 SGHTA and CDR2 FQGTGA. The CDR3 bases are TGTGCCAGCGGGCTGGGGGCCGGGGAGCTGTTTTTT. Its protein product is CASGLGAGELFF.

The chain combines TRBV27 with TRBJ2-1; D is undetermined. Trimming stripped 5 bases from V and 3 bases from J, with 5 bases between. In germline, CDR1 is MNHEY, CDR2 SMNVEV (reference sequence). This CDR3 spans 12 amino acids. CDR3 coding DNA: TGTGCCAGCAGTCAGAACTACAATGAGCAGTTCTTC. It specifies CASSQNYNEQFF.

This chain connects TRBV19 to TRBJ2-7, with D perhaps matching TRBD1 or TRBD2 (6 bases each). Germline V gives CDR1 LNHDA, CDR2 SQIVND (reference sequence). The CDR3 extends over 15 amino acids. V shed 0 bases and J shed 3 bases, with 12 bases lying between them. The CDR3: CASSIDLGGGYEQYF. In nucleotides, the CDR3 is TGTGCCAGTAGTATAGATCTCGGAGGGGGCTACGAGCAGTACTTC. Full variable domain (outside the CDR3, taken from reference TRBV19 and TRBJ2-7): DGGITQSPKYLFRKEGQNVTLSCEQNLNHDAMYWYRQDPGQGLRLIYYSQIVNDFQKGDIAEGYSVSREKKESFPLTVTSAQKNPTAFYLCASSIDLGGGYEQYFGPGTRLTVT.

The V and J genes are TRBV9 and TRBJ2-1; TRBD2 matches at 11 bases. The CDR3 runs 16 residues. V lost 4 bases to trimming and J lost 7 bases; unmatched junction nucleotides: 10. Germline V gives CDR1 SGDLS, CDR2 YYNGEE. For the CDR3, the DNA is TGTGCCAGCAGCCCCTTAGCGGGAGGGCCGGGTAATGAGCAGTTCTTC. Translation gives CASSPLAGGPGNEQFF.

The chain combines TRBV19 with TRBJ1-5, with D uncertain. Germline V lookup: CDR1 LNHDA, CDR2 SQIVND (reference sequence). Trimming shortened V by 8 bases and J by 2 bases, and 7 bases separated the two germline ends. This CDR3 has 12 amino acids. The CDR3 nucleotides are TGTGCCAGTTCCCTGGGCAATCAGCCCCAGCATTTT. This gives the protein CASSLGNQPQHF.

The chain has TRBV19 and TRBJ1-5, with a possible D match to TRBD1 (5 bases). Per the germline V gene, CDR1 is LNHDA and CDR2 is SQIVND (reference sequence). The CDR3 covers 14 residues. Trimming left V 6 bases short and J 2 bases short, with 11 bases between. CDR3 bases: TGTGCCAGTAGAGGGTGGGGGGGCAATCAGCCCCAGCATTTT. Translating it yields CASRGWGGNQPQHF.

This clone was observed once. V gene TRBV19 combines with J gene TRBJ1-5; 9 bases are shared with TRBD1. Germline CDR1 LNHDA, CDR2 SQIVND (reference sequence). The CDR3 length is 15 residues. Germline trimming cut 5 bases from V and 2 bases from J; bases unmatched to any gene: 4. CDR3 nucleotides: TGTGCCAGTAGTGGAACAGGGGGCGGCAATCAGCCCCAGCATTTT. It codes for CASSGTGGGNQPQHF.

J is TRBJ1-1 and V is TRBV29-1; no clear D. In germline, CDR1 is SQVTM, CDR2 ANQGSEA. The CDR3 contains 12 residues. V was pared by 3 bases and J by 4 bases, with 9 bases between. The CDR3 spells CSVDGEATEAFF. CDR3 nucleotides: TGCAGCGTTGACGGGGAAGCCACTGAAGCTTTCTTT.

J is TRBJ2-7 and V is TRBV27, with D tentatively TRBD1 or TRBD2 (6 bases each). Trimming removed 7 bases from V and 5 bases from J, with 24 bases in between. The CDR3 runs to 16 residues. CDR1 MNHEY and CDR2 SMNVEV come from the germline V gene (reference sequence). The CDR3 sequence is CASTPGGGSQFDEQYF. CDR3 nucleotides: TGTGCCAGCACCCCAGGAGGGGGGTCTCAATTCGACGAGCAGTACTTC.

The rearrangement uses TRBV7-9 and TRBJ2-5, with a weak D call TRBD2 (5 bases). The CDR3 covers 13 residues. Germline V CDR1 and CDR2: SEHNR, FQNEAQ (reference sequence). The V gene lost 5 bases and the J gene lost 7 bases, with 14 bases spanning the gap. The CDR3 protein is CASSDDGVSTQYF. In nucleotides, the CDR3 is TGTGCCAGCAGCGACGACGGGGTGTCGACCCAGTACTTC.

The V call is TRBV7-9, the J call TRBJ1-4, with a weak D call TRBD1 (5 bases). Between the trimmed V and J ends, which lost 3 bases and 4 bases, there was a span of 6 bases. This CDR3 is 13 amino acids long. Looked up from germline, CDR1 is SEHNR and CDR2 is FQNEAQ (reference sequence). CDR3 nucleotide sequence: TGTGCCAGCAGCTTGGGGGTTAATGAAAAACTGTTTTTT. Residues: CASSLGVNEKLFF.

The gene calls are TRBV27 and TRBJ2-1, with D possibly being TRBD1 or TRBD2 (5 bases each). The CDR3 is 12 residues long. The germline V and J ends were trimmed by 2 bases and 10 bases, with 9 bases remaining between them. Germline V gives CDR1 MNHEY, CDR2 SMNVEV (reference sequence). The CDR3 DNA reads TGTGCCAGCAGTTTAGGGACCGGGGAGCAGTTCTTC. Amino acid sequence: CASSLGTGEQFF.

This sequence joins TRBV7-9 and TRBJ2-7; D possibly uses TRBD1 or TRBD2 (6 bases each). The CDR3 sequence is 15 residues long. The ends were cut back, 5 bases at V and 5 bases at J, with 19 bases in the middle. Per the germline V gene, CDR1 is SEHNR and CDR2 is FQNEAQ (reference sequence). CDR3 region: CASSRPPGAGDEQYF. CDR3 bases: TGTGCCAGCAGCCGTCCCCCGGGGGCCGGGGACGAGCAGTACTTC.

Regarding this clone: This sample includes further DNA sequences coding for the same CDR3. J is TRBJ2-7 and V is TRBV9; 7 bases are shared with TRBD1. Germline V gene sequence: CDR1 SGDLS, CDR2 YYNGEE. This CDR3 is built from 14 residues. The trim removed 0 bases at V and 4 bases at J, leaving 4 bases unmatched. Written as DNA, the CDR3 is TGTGCCAGCAGCGTAGGCCCAGGGGGTTACGAGCAGTACTTC. Amino acids: CASSVGPGGYEQYF.

The chain couples TRBV18 to TRBJ2-5, with 7 nucleotides matching TRBD1. CDR1 and CDR2 from the germline V gene are KGHSH and LQKENI. The CDR3 is 15 amino acids. The J segment lost 1 base and the V segment lost 6 bases, leaving 8 bases of the junction unmatched. CDR3 nucleotides: TGTGCCAGCTCCGACAGACAGGGAGCCCAAGAGACCCAGTACTTC. This encodes CASSDRQGAQETQYF.

The rearrangement links TRBV4-1 to TRBJ1-1, with D possibly matching TRBD1 (5 bases). Germline assignment: CDR1 MGHRA and CDR2 YSYEKL. Between the trimmed V and J ends, which lost 5 bases and 6 bases, there was a span of 16 bases. The CDR3 has 14 residues. CDR3 sequence reads: CASSYRGGRAEAFF. CDR3 DNA: TGCGCCAGCAGCTACCGGGGGGGACGGGCTGAAGCTTTCTTT.

The chain recombines TRBV19 with TRBJ2-1, with a weak D call TRBD1 (6 bases). Germline CDR1 is LNHDA and CDR2 is SQIVND (reference sequence). This CDR3 has 11 amino acids. V lost 6 bases, J lost 9 bases, and 9 bases lay in between. CDR3 amino acids: CASRGHFEQFF. CDR3 coding DNA: TGTGCCAGTAGGGGACATTTTGAGCAGTTCTTC. The variable domain in full, completed from reference TRBV19 and TRBJ2-1, reads DGGITQSPKYLFRKEGQNVTLSCEQNLNHDAMYWYRQDPGQGLRLIYYSQIVNDFQKGDIAEGYSVSREKKESFPLTVTSAQKNPTAFYLCASRGHFEQFFGPGTRLTVL.

CDR3 nucleotides: TGTGCCAGCAGTCCCGGGTGGATGGTCGGCTACACCTTC. It codes for CASSPGWMVGYTF. The chain combines TRBV27 with TRBJ1-2, with D uncertain. Germline CDR1 MNHEY, CDR2 SMNVEV (reference sequence). The length of the CDR3 is 13 residues. The V and J ends lost 5 bases and 8 bases respectively, with 15 bases between them.

The chain couples TRBV5-1 to TRBJ2-1; perhaps TRBD1 as D (5 bases). The germline V gene has CDR1 SGHRS and CDR2 YFSETQ. This CDR3 is built from 14 residues. Trimming took off 4 bases at V and 0 bases at J, with 8 bases between the two ends. The CDR3 is CASSGASSYNEQFF. CDR3 DNA: TGCGCCAGCAGCGGGGCAAGCTCCTACAATGAGCAGTTCTTC.

Only one count was recorded for this clone. The J gene is TRBJ2-4, the V gene TRBV6-5, with D possibly being TRBD1 or TRBD2 (5 bases each). V dropped 0 bases and J dropped 6 bases, with 15 bases sitting between them. In germline, CDR1 is MNHEY, CDR2 SVGAGI. This CDR3 has 16 residues. This CDR3 reads CASSYSSAGSTNIQYF. Here the CDR3 DNA reads TGTGCCAGCAGTTACTCGAGTGCAGGGAGCACAAACATTCAGTACTTC.

The rearrangement joins TRBV11-3 to TRBJ2-7; D is tentatively TRBD1 or TRBD2 (5 bases each). Germline V gives CDR1 SGHNT, CDR2 YENEEA. Between the trimmed V and J ends, which lost 2 bases and 6 bases, there was a span of 14 bases. This CDR3 is built from 14 residues. The CDR3 is CASSLLTGTIEQYF. The CDR3 nucleotides are TGTGCCAGCAGCTTACTTACTGGGACCATCGAGCAGTACTTC.

J is TRBJ1-1 and V is TRBV7-8; D is possibly TRBD1 (6 bases). The CDR3 sequence is 15 residues long. Trimming pared 5 bases from V and 2 bases from J, leaving 15 bases between. CDR1 SGHVS and CDR2 FQNEAQ come from the germline V gene. The CDR3: CASSPSVQGNTEAFF. Here the CDR3 DNA reads TGTGCCAGCAGCCCCTCGGTACAGGGAAACACTGAAGCTTTCTTT.

The genes are TRBV28 and TRBJ1-5; D ambiguous. The germline gives CDR1 MDHEN, CDR2 SYDVKM. Trimming shortened V by 3 bases and J by 1 base, and 10 bases separated the two germline ends. This CDR3 contains 15 residues. The DNA of the CDR3 is TGTGCCAGCAGTTTTAGGGCAGACAGCAATCAGCCCCAGCATTTT. Encoded protein: CASSFRADSNQPQHF.

The chain carries TRBV5-6 and TRBJ2-7; D remains unclear. V dropped 3 bases and J dropped 0 bases, with 10 bases sitting between them. The CDR3 spans 14 residues. In germline, CDR1 is SGHDT, CDR2 YYEEEE. The CDR3 sequence: CASSSLTSSYEQYF. In DNA form, the CDR3 reads TGTGCCAGCAGCTCGCTTACCTCCTCCTACGAGCAGTACTTC.

The chain uses TRBV4-1 and TRBJ1-1; weak D call: TRBD1 (5 bases). This CDR3 has 13 residues. CDR1 MGHRA and CDR2 YSYEKL come from the germline V gene. Trimming removed 0 bases at V and 10 bases at J, with 12 bases between. The CDR3 DNA sequence: TGCGCCAGCAGCCAAGATCCCGGGCAGGGAGCTTTCTTT. It translates to CASSQDPGQGAFF.